These 27 T cell receptor beta chains came from one sample sequenced in a study of T cells after yellow fever vaccination. Using its own MiXCR run on the 5' RACE reads, TCRdb lists one record per CDR3 protein. The table includes hundreds of thousands of distinct CDR3 sequences, roughly an eighth detected once. The source was PBMCs, collected on the day of the yellow fever booster vaccination. These receptors were taken from a man aged 25 to 45 who received the YFV17D yellow fever vaccine.

The chain recombines TRBV7-2 with TRBJ2-1, with 10 bases that match TRBD2. This CDR3 comprises 16 residues. V was clipped by 1 base and J by 4 bases; unmatched bases: 4. CDR1 is SGHTA and CDR2 is FQGNSA in the germline V gene. DNA of the CDR3: TGTGCCAGCAGCTTAGAACGAGCGGGAGGGTACAATGAGCAGTTCTTC. Residues: CASSLERAGGYNEQFF. The full variable domain, its missing parts supplied by reference TRBV7-2 and TRBJ2-1, is GAGVSQSPSNKVTEKGKDVELRCDPISGHTALYWYRQSLGQGLEFLIYFQGNSAPDKSGLPSDRFSAERTGGSVSTLTIQRTQQEDSAVYLCASSLERAGGYNEQFFGPGTRLTVL.

Ten or more counts support this clonotype. The rearrangement links TRBV7-2 to TRBJ2-3; unclear D gene. V lost 2 bases and J 0 bases, leaving 9 bases between the germline ends. The CDR3 extends over 15 amino acids. In germline, CDR1 is SGHTA, CDR2 FQGNSA. The CDR3 region is CASSLTSASTDTQYF. The CDR3 DNA sequence: TGTGCCAGCAGCTTAACCAGCGCAAGCACAGATACGCAGTATTTT.

The chain employs TRBV28 and TRBJ2-5, with 8 bases identical to TRBD1. Germline CDR1 and CDR2: MDHEN and SYDVKM. The V and J ends lost 4 bases and 4 bases, in that order; junction bases with no gene match: 5. This CDR3 spans 14 amino acids. As DNA, the CDR3 is TGTGCCAGCAGTTCACAACAGGGGGTAGAGACCCAGTACTTC. Its translation: CASSSQQGVETQYF.

There are a few counts of this clonotype. V gene TRBV29-1 combines with J gene TRBJ2-6, with TRBD2 as a possible D gene (6 bases). V gave up 6 bases and J gave up 4 bases, with 13 bases separating them. The CDR3 has 14 amino acids. The germline gives CDR1 SQVTM, CDR2 ANQGSEA. CDR3 sequence: CSVEGALGANVLTF. The CDR3 DNA reads as TGCAGCGTGGAGGGTGCGCTGGGGGCCAACGTCCTGACTTTC.

This clonotype was seen more than once but under ten times. The genes are TRBV12-3 or TRBV12-4 and TRBJ2-7; the D gene is possibly TRBD1 (6 bases). V was clipped by 4 bases and J by 3 bases, with 16 bases between them. The CDR3 consists of 15 residues. CDR3 DNA sequence: TGTGCCAGCAGTTCCCCGGGACACAACCGCTACGAGCAGTACTTC. It yields the protein CASSSPGHNRYEQYF.

The chain combines TRBV7-2 with TRBJ2-3; 8 bases align to TRBD2. The CDR3 sequence is 15 residues long. Trimming at V came to 2 bases and at J to 5 bases, leaving 6 bases not matched to a gene. Germline V gene sequence: CDR1 SGHTA, CDR2 FQGNSA. The CDR3 protein is CASSLPPGGEDTQYF. The CDR3 DNA is TGTGCCAGCAGCTTACCCCCGGGAGGGGAAGATACGCAGTATTTT.

This clonotype was found many times. The chain uses TRBV20-1 and TRBJ1-2; TRBD1 agrees at 7 bases. The CDR3 is made up of 14 amino acids. V was pared by 0 bases and J by 2 bases, with 3 bases of the junction left unmatched. Germline V gene data show CDR1 as DFQATT and CDR2 as SNEGSKA (reference sequence). CDR3 protein: CSARDLDRNYGYTF. CDR3 bases: TGCAGTGCTAGAGATTTGGACAGGAACTATGGCTACACCTTC.

The rearrangement uses TRBV11-3 and TRBJ2-3, with TRBD2 as a possible D gene (6 bases). The germline V and J ends were trimmed by 5 bases and 9 bases, with 15 bases remaining between them. This CDR3 contains 13 residues. CDR1 and CDR2 from the germline V gene are SGHNT and YENEEA. In DNA form, the CDR3 reads TGTGCCAGCAGCGTCCGGGACTTTGACACGCAGTATTTT. This codes for CASSVRDFDTQYF.

This clonotype was detected a few times. The chain uses TRBV9 and TRBJ2-5, with 7 bases lining up with TRBD1. With V trimmed by 4 bases and J by 5 bases, 8 bases remained unmatched. The CDR3 length is 14 residues. Germline V gives CDR1 SGDLS, CDR2 YYNGEE. The DNA of the CDR3 is TGTGCCAGCAGCCCTGTAGGGGGCATTGAGACCCAGTACTTC. It yields the protein CASSPVGGIETQYF.

This clonotype was counted a few times. V usage is TRBV10-1 and J usage is TRBJ2-7; 8 positions match TRBD1. Germline CDR1 reads WNHNN; CDR2 reads SYGVQD (reference sequence). There are 14 residues in the CDR3. After removal of 5 bases from V and 4 bases from J, the junction contained 7 bases not matched to a gene. The CDR3, as DNA: TGCGCCAGCAGTACAGGGGGAAGTGATTACGAGCAGTACTTC. This sequence encodes CASSTGGSDYEQYF.

The chain has TRBV5-6 and TRBJ2-3, with a possible D match to TRBD2 (5 bases). Germline CDR1 and CDR2: SGHDT and YYEEEE. The V end was cut by 2 bases, the J end by 4 bases, with 20 bases between. This CDR3 is 17 amino acids long. CDR3 in amino acids: CASSFGGQVLVADTQYF. The CDR3 DNA reads TGTGCCAGCAGCTTCGGAGGTCAGGTCCTCGTCGCAGATACGCAGTATTTT.

The V gene is TRBV7-2, the J gene TRBJ2-7, with D maybe TRBD2 (6 bases). In germline, CDR1 is SGHTA, CDR2 FQGNSA. The CDR3 loop spans 13 amino acids. V was shortened by 3 bases and J by 3 bases, with 9 bases between the two germline ends. DNA for the CDR3: TGTGCCAGCAGCTTTGCGGGGTACTACGAGCAGTACTTC. Encoded protein: CASSFAGYYEQYF.

This clonotype has only a few counts. The rearrangement uses TRBV7-2 and TRBJ2-7; 7 bases agree with TRBD2. Germline assignment: CDR1 SGHTA and CDR2 FQGNSA. The CDR3 is 17 amino acids. With V trimmed by 5 bases and J by 0 bases, 13 bases remained unmatched. The CDR3 spells CASSHLTYGLDSYEQYF. The DNA of the CDR3 is TGTGCCAGCAGCCACCTAACCTACGGACTAGACTCCTACGAGCAGTACTTC.

The gene calls are TRBV4-3 and TRBJ1-5; 8 bases map to TRBD1. The germline V gene has CDR1 LGHNA and CDR2 YSLEER. Trimming took 0 bases from V and 13 from J; bases not matched to a gene: 8. The CDR3 has 14 residues. CDR3 DNA sequence: TGCGCCAGCAGCCAAGAACCTGGACAGGGAGATCAGCATTTT. It codes for CASSQEPGQGDQHF.

This clonotype appeared many times. The chain has TRBV2 and TRBJ1-3; possible D gene TRBD1, 5 bases. The CDR3 contains 15 residues. Germline V gives CDR1 SNHLY, CDR2 FYNNEI. The V gene lost 6 bases and the J gene lost 0 bases, with 12 bases spanning the gap. The CDR3 is CASRPGRISGNTIYF. In DNA, the CDR3 is TGTGCCAGCAGGCCGGGACGGATCTCTGGAAACACCATATATTTT.

V and J are TRBV5-1 and TRBJ2-3; 7 bases align to TRBD1. Germline CDR1 reads SGHRS; CDR2 reads YFSETQ. This CDR3 has 17 residues. V trimming: 0 bases; J trimming: 4 bases; junction bases outside the gene matches: 11. CDR3 sequence (DNA): TGCGCCAGCAGCTTGGCCCCGACAGGGCAAGGGTCAGATACGCAGTATTTT. Protein product: CASSLAPTGQGSDTQYF.

The V and J genes are TRBV7-9 and TRBJ2-5; D may match TRBD1 or TRBD2 (6 bases each). V was pared by 7 bases and J by 4 bases, with 16 bases between. The germline gives CDR1 SEHNR, CDR2 FQNEAQ (reference sequence). The CDR3 is 14 residues long. CDR3 DNA sequence: TGTGCCAGCACCATACCGGGGGCGGGAGAGACCCAGTACTTC. This sequence encodes CASTIPGAGETQYF.

This clonotype was counted many times. The chain carries TRBV7-2 and TRBJ2-2, with D possibly TRBD1 on 5 matching bases. Germline V CDR1 and CDR2: SGHTA, FQGNSA. The CDR3 totals 15 residues. V dropped 3 bases and J dropped 6 bases, with 14 bases sitting between them. CDR3 amino acids: CASSFIQVVAGELFF. The CDR3 region has the DNA TGTGCCAGCAGCTTCATACAGGTTGTTGCCGGGGAGCTGTTTTTT.

The J gene is TRBJ2-7, the V gene TRBV6-5; D is ambiguous. This CDR3 contains 15 residues. V was shortened by 0 bases and J by 2 bases, with 11 bases between the two germline ends. Germline V gene sequence: CDR1 MNHEY, CDR2 SVGAGI. The CDR3 DNA reads TGTGCCAGCAGTTACTCATCAGCCCTCCCCTACGAGCAGTACTTC. This gives the protein CASSYSSALPYEQYF.

This chain joins TRBV18 and TRBJ1-4; D possibly corresponds to TRBD1 (5 bases). The germline CDR1 and CDR2 sequences are KGHSH and LQKENI. Deletions cut 0 bases from V and 5 bases from J, with 13 bases between. The CDR3 has 16 amino acids. DNA for the CDR3: TGTGCCAGCTCACCACCGGTCGGCAGGGAAAATGAAAAACTGTTTTTT. Protein: CASSPPVGRENEKLFF.

In its sample, this clonotype was seen many times. The chain employs TRBV11-2 and TRBJ1-2, with 8 bases identical to TRBD1. The CDR3 totals 12 residues. Trimming took 5 bases from V and 7 from J; bases not matched to a gene: 3. In germline, CDR1 is SGHAT, CDR2 FQNNGV. The chain's CDR3 is CASSPDRGGYTF. As DNA, the CDR3 is TGTGCCAGCAGCCCTGACAGGGGTGGCTACACCTTC.

V gene TRBV4-3 combines with J gene TRBJ2-7, with 11 bases identical to TRBD2. In germline, CDR1 is LGHNA, CDR2 YSLEER. The CDR3 is 17 residues long. J was trimmed by 2 bases and V by 4 bases; bases with no gene match: 10. CDR3 in amino acids: CASSRVSGTSGTYEQYF. CDR3 coding DNA: TGCGCCAGCAGCCGTGTCTCCGGGACTAGCGGTACCTACGAGCAGTACTTC.

This clonotype occurred a few times. The CDR3, as DNA: TGCAGTGCTAGAGTTATGAGCGCCTACAATGAGCAGTTCTTC. It encodes CSARVMSAYNEQFF. The gene calls are TRBV20-1 and TRBJ2-1; D gene ambiguous. The CDR3 is made up of 14 amino acids. Germline CDR1 and CDR2: DFQATT and SNEGSKA (reference sequence). Trimming shortened V by 1 base and J by 2 bases, and 9 bases separated the two germline ends.

This clonotype was recorded a few times. The V call is TRBV11-1, the J call TRBJ2-5; 14 nucleotides match TRBD2. The CDR3 covers 18 residues. V gave up 3 bases and J gave up 4 bases; unmatched junction bases: 10. Germline loops: CDR1 SGHAT, CDR2 FQDESV (reference sequence). In DNA, the CDR3 is TGTGCCAGCAGCTTGCTCCCCGGGACTAGCGGGAGTCGAGAGACCCAGTACTTC. Its protein is CASSLLPGTSGSRETQYF.

This clonotype was picked up a small number of times. This chain uses TRBV5-1 with TRBJ1-3, with 7 bases that match TRBD1. The junction had 4 bases not matched to a gene; V was cut back by 1 base and J by 6 bases. The CDR3 runs to 14 residues. Germline V CDR1 and CDR2: SGHRS, YFSETQ. In DNA, the CDR3 is TGCGCCAGCAGCTTGCAAGGGACAGAAAACACCATATATTTT. It translates to CASSLQGTENTIYF.

CDR3 sequence reads: CASTFQGDYLSYNEQFF. CDR3 nucleotide sequence: TGTGCCAGCACCTTTCAAGGGGATTACCTCTCCTACAATGAGCAGTTCTTC. The chain carries TRBV12-3 or TRBV12-4 and TRBJ2-1; D is perhaps TRBD1 (5 bases). The CDR3 has 17 amino acids. V was shortened by 7 bases and J by 0 bases, with 19 bases between the two germline ends.

The chain has TRBV29-1 and TRBJ2-5; D not resolved. This CDR3 spans 12 amino acids. CDR1 is SQVTM and CDR2 is ANQGSEA in the germline V gene. Trimming removed 6 bases from V and 3 bases from J, with 11 bases in between. The CDR3 sequence: CSVRTEKETQYF. Here the CDR3 DNA reads TGCAGCGTCCGGACGGAAAAAGAGACCCAGTACTTC.